A single sample is the source of the 6 T cell receptor beta chains below, sequenced in a study of chemoradiotherapy in HPV16-positive cancers. Repertoires were generated with immunoSEQ multiplex PCR, while TCRdb's copy carries only in-frame clones and drops some. Of about 35,000 clones listed, approximately 92% are singletons. The sequences come from blood, collected from a patient who underwent chemoradiotherapy. These TCRs come from a human donor with HPV-associated anogenital cancer.

This clone appeared a few times. The chain combines TRBV4-1 with TRBJ2-2; 9 positions agree with TRBD2. The germline V gene has CDR1 MGHRA and CDR2 YSYEKL. The CDR3 extends over 17 amino acids. The V segment lost 6 bases and the J segment 2 bases; nucleotides outside the gene matches: 10. CDR3 DNA sequence: TGCGCCAGCAGACAAAGAGCGGGGGGCTCCAACACCGGGGAGCTGTTTTTT. Translated: CASRQRAGGSNTGELFF.

This rearrangement joins TRBV7-9 to TRBJ2-1; no clear D gene. This CDR3 comprises 9 residues. Germline V gene sequence: CDR1 SEHNR, CDR2 FQNEAQ (reference sequence). The ends were cut back, 10 bases at V and 3 bases at J, with 1 base in the middle. The CDR3 is CAIYNEQFF. Here the CDR3 DNA reads TGTGCCATCTACAATGAGCAGTTCTTC.

The chain links TRBV5-6 to TRBJ2-7, with a possible D match to TRBD1 (7 bases). Germline V gene sequence: CDR1 SGHDT, CDR2 YYEEEE. The CDR3 sequence is 13 residues long. With 1 base removed from V and 11 bases from J, the gap between germline ends came to 16 bases. Here the CDR3 DNA reads TGTGCCAGCAGCTTGAAAGGGCAGGGGGAGGAGTACTTC. It encodes CASSLKGQGEEYF.

This chain joins TRBV13 and TRBJ2-7, with 8 nucleotides matching TRBD2. This CDR3 has 14 residues. The trim removed 8 bases at V and 2 bases at J, leaving 8 bases unmatched. In germline, CDR1 is PRHDT, CDR2 FYEKMQ (reference sequence). CDR3 protein: CASGRGADPYEQYF. CDR3 nucleotides: TGTGCCAGCGGGCGGGGGGCGGACCCCTACGAGCAGTACTTC.

This chain uses TRBV10-2 with TRBJ1-6; D ambiguous. Germline V gene lookup returns CDR1 WSHSY and CDR2 SAAADI. The CDR3 contains 13 residues. V was cut by 8 bases and J by 5 bases, with 10 bases left in between. CDR3 sequence: CASRRGDNSPLHF. CDR3 DNA: TGCGCCAGCCGGCGCGGAGATAATTCACCCCTCCACTTT.

The sample holds one count of this clone. This chain uses TRBV5-1 with TRBJ2-5, with 14 bases lining up with TRBD2. Germline trimming cut 6 bases from V and 2 bases from J; bases unmatched to any gene: 12. Germline V gene lookup returns CDR1 SGHRS and CDR2 YFSETQ. There are 18 residues in the CDR3. The CDR3 loop reads CASTPLGTSGGPQETQYF. For the CDR3, the DNA is TGCGCCAGCACCCCCCTCGGGACTAGCGGGGGTCCACAAGAGACCCAGTACTTC.